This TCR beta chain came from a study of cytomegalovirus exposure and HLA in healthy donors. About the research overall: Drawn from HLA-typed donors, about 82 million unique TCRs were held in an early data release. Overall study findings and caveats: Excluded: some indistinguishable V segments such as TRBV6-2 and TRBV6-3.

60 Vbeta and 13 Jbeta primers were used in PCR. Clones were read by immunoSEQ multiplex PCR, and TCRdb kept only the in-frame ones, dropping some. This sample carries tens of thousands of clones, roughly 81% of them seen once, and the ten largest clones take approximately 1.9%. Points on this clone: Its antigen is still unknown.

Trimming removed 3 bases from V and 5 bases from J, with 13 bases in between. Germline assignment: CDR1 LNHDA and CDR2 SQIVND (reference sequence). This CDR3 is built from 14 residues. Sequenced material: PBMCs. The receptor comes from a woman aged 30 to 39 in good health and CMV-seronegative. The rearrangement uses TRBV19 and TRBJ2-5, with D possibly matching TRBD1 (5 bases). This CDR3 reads CASSMVGLRETQYF. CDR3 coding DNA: TGTGCCAGTAGTATGGTGGGGCTGCGGGAGACCCAGTACTTC.